These 10 T cell receptor beta chains share one sample of origin, sequenced in a study of T-cell memory formation after mild COVID-19. TCRdb ran MiXCR on the 5' RACE reads and lists one entry per CDR3 protein. The sample consists of 350,000 or so distinct CDR3 sequences, around 20% of them appearing once. The sample taken for sequencing was PBMCs or a T cell subset sorted from them (not recorded which). The receptors originated from a man in his late teens or twenties who had mild COVID-19 (a few samples of this study predate the infection). Cell type and time point are not known.

The gene calls are TRBV4-1 and TRBJ2-5, with 8 bases identical to TRBD2. The CDR3 length is 15 residues. V was pared by 4 bases and J by 5 bases, with 9 bases of the junction left unmatched. Germline CDR1 MGHRA, CDR2 YSYEKL. Here the CDR3 DNA reads TGCGCCAGCAGCCTCCTCCGGGGGGGCCGGGAGACCCAGTACTTC. This encodes CASSLLRGGRETQYF.

The chain recombines TRBV21-1 with TRBJ2-7; the DNA was not used to check the table's D call, TRBD1. TRBV21-1 constitutes a pseudogene. The CDR3 loop spans 16 amino acids. The CDR3 is CASSTGGTESSYEQYV. The CDR3 DNA follows: TGTGCCAGCAGCACAGGCGGGACAGAAAGCTCCTACGAGCAGTACGTC.

V usage is TRBV12-3 or TRBV12-4 and J usage is TRBJ2-1, with TRBD1 as a possible D gene (6 bases). Trimming shortened V by 6 bases and J by 6 bases, and 12 bases separated the two germline ends. This CDR3 is 13 amino acids long. Here the CDR3 reads CASRQGRINEQFF. The CDR3 coding sequence is TGTGCCAGCAGGCAGGGGCGCATCAATGAGCAGTTCTTC.

This clonotype was detected a few times. This sequence joins TRBV7-8 and TRBJ1-2; D unresolved. CDR3 size: 17 residues. V lost 4 bases to trimming and J lost 6 bases, with 24 bases between them. CDR1 is SGHVS and CDR2 is FQNEAQ in the germline V gene. The CDR3 coding sequence is TGTGCCAGCAGCTCCCTTCGTGTAGTTCTCTCGCTGCATGGCTACACCTTC. Translation gives CASSSLRVVLSLHGYTF.

This clonotype was observed a handful of times. The J gene is TRBJ1-2, the V gene TRBV12-3 or TRBV12-4; perhaps TRBD1 as D (5 bases). This CDR3 contains 12 residues. Trimming cost V 5 bases and J 2 bases, with 6 bases left between them. The DNA for the CDR3 is TGTGCCAGCAGTGGGGCGAACTATGGCTACACCTTC. It encodes CASSGANYGYTF.

The chain has TRBV20-1 and TRBJ1-5; a weak D match, TRBD1 (5 bases). V was clipped by 4 bases and J by 4 bases, with 11 bases between them. Germline assignment: CDR1 DFQATT and CDR2 SNEGSKA (reference sequence). CDR3 length: 13 residues. CDR3 DNA sequence: TGCAGTGCTATTTCAGGGAATAATCAGCCCCAGCATTTT. Its translation: CSAISGNNQPQHF.

The gene calls are TRBV20-1 and TRBJ1-2, with 12 bases aligning to TRBD1. CDR1 and CDR2 from the germline V gene are DFQATT and SNEGSKA (reference sequence). The V segment lost 1 base and the J segment 4 bases; nucleotides outside the gene matches: 4. The CDR3 has 15 amino acids. Here the CDR3 reads CSARAGTGGLYGYTF. The CDR3 region has the DNA TGCAGTGCTAGAGCCGGGACAGGGGGCCTCTATGGCTACACCTTC.

This clonotype has just a few counts. The genes are TRBV7-2 and TRBJ1-2, with 7 bases fitting TRBD1. The CDR3 has 14 amino acids. Germline CDR1 reads SGHTA; CDR2 reads FQGNSA. V gave up 5 bases and J gave up 2 bases; unmatched junction bases: 5. The CDR3 sequence: CASSTSGGNYGYTF. Written as DNA, the CDR3 is TGTGCCAGCAGCACCTCAGGGGGGAACTATGGCTACACCTTC.

The rearrangement joins TRBV20-1 to TRBJ1-1; D unresolved. V gave up 6 bases and J gave up 0 bases, with 14 bases separating them. CDR3 length: 14 amino acids. Germline V CDR1 and CDR2: DFQATT, SNEGSKA (reference sequence). CDR3 sequence reads: CSAPGFSVNTEAFF. DNA of the CDR3: TGCAGTGCACCAGGTTTCTCGGTGAACACTGAAGCTTTCTTT.

This sequence joins TRBV7-9 and TRBJ2-5; TRBD2 aligns across 11 bases. CDR1 and CDR2 from the germline V gene are SEHNR and FQNEAQ (reference sequence). The V gene end was trimmed by 5 bases and the J gene end by 6 bases; junction bases not matched to a gene: 14. There are 17 residues in the CDR3. This CDR3 is CASSVEMGLAVAKTQYF. In nucleotides, the CDR3 is TGTGCCAGCAGCGTCGAGATGGGACTAGCGGTCGCGAAGACCCAGTACTTC. Looking up the rest from reference TRBV7-9 and TRBJ2-5 gives the full variable domain: DTGVSQNPRHKITKRGQNVTFRCDPISEHNRLYWYRQTLGQGPEFLTYFQNEAQLEKSRLLSDRFSAERPKGSFSTLEIQRTEQGDSAMYLCASSVEMGLAVAKTQYFGPGTRLLVL.